The rows below give T cell receptor beta chains drawn from one sample of a study of molecular identifiers for immune sequencing clone quantification. MiXCR, run by TCRdb on the PCR reads, gives a single entry per CDR3 protein. This table has approximately 500,000 distinct CDR3 sequences, around 21% appearing once. Source material: naive CD8+ T cells from blood, with Jurkat cell RNA spiked in. These receptors all come from a human donor in good health. Some libraries in this study had Jurkat cell RNA spiked in. The CDR3 runs from the conserved cysteine through the conserved F or W. A D gene is named only where the DNA matches it firmly. Rows may omit the clone size; those that give it use once, few, many or a size class.

j_call | clone_size | v_call | d_call | cdr3_aa | cdr3_nt
TRBJ1-5 | few | TRBV27 | . | CASSFQGFDQPQHF | TGTGCCAGCAGTTTTCAGGGTTTTGATCAGCCCCAGCATTTT
TRBJ2-1 | few | TRBV12-3/TRBV12-4 | TRBD2 | CASTTSGRRDEQFF | TGTGCCAGCACCACTAGCGGGAGGAGAGATGAGCAGTTCTTC
TRBJ1-1 | many | TRBV18 | . | CASSPPMGHTEAFF | TGTGCCAGCTCACCACCGATGGGGCACACTGAAGCTTTCTTT
TRBJ2-7 | few | TRBV29-1 | . | CSVEVRAEQYF | TGCAGCGTTGAGGTTCGCGCAGAGCAGTACTTC
TRBJ1-6 | . | TRBV5-1 | . | CASSPYFRGLGGDNSPLHF | TGCGCCAGCAGCCCCTATTTTCGGGGACTTGGCGGGGATAATTCACCCCTCCACTTT
TRBJ2-7 | few | TRBV7-6 | TRBD1 | CASSPGTAREQYF | TGTGCCAGCAGCCCCGGGACAGCGAGAGAGCAGTACTTC
TRBJ2-5 | . | TRBV7-2 | TRBD2 | CASSLEGLSGSLGTQYF | TGTGCCAGCAGCTTAGAAGGACTTAGCGGGAGTTTAGGGACCCAGTACTTC
TRBJ2-1 | many | TRBV11-2 | . | CASSSLRNEQFF | TGTGCCAGCAGCTCACTCAGGAATGAGCAGTTCTTC
TRBJ1-2 | . | TRBV19 | TRBD1 | CASSVSGTVFYGYTF | TGTGCCAGTAGTGTGAGTGGGACAGTTTTCTATGGCTACACCTTC
TRBJ2-1 | . | TRBV5-1 | TRBD1 | CASHFPGQGASNEQFF | TGCGCCAGCCACTTCCCGGGACAGGGGGCTTCCAATGAGCAGTTCTTC
TRBJ1-5 | many | TRBV20-1 | . | CSARDRGGIYGNQPQHF | TGCAGTGCTAGAGACAGGGGAGGAATATACGGCAATCAGCCCCAGCATTTT
TRBJ2-7 | . | TRBV5-3 | TRBD1 | CASCFGQDYEQYF | TGTGCCAGCTGCTTCGGACAGGACTACGAGCAGTACTTC
TRBJ2-1 | many | TRBV24-1 | TRBD2 | CATSDLTSGSDEQFF | TGTGCCACCAGTGATTTAACTAGCGGGAGCGATGAGCAGTTCTTC
TRBJ2-3 | many | TRBV7-8 | . | CASSPRDQVPDTQYF | TGTGCCAGCAGCCCCCGGGACCAGGTGCCAGATACGCAGTATTTT
TRBJ2-2 | many | TRBV20-1 | TRBD2 | CSARPRTSGRPTTGELFF | TGCAGTGCTAGACCCAGGACTAGCGGGAGGCCCACGACCGGGGAGCTGTTTTTT
TRBJ2-7 | many | TRBV29-1 | . | CSVEGQSDSSYEQYF | TGCAGCGTTGAAGGTCAATCTGACAGCTCCTACGAGCAGTACTTC
TRBJ2-2 | many | TRBV7-6 | TRBD2 | CASSLTPGTITGELFF | TGTGCCAGCAGCCTAACGCCCGGGACTATAACCGGGGAGCTGTTTTTT
TRBJ2-7 | few | TRBV12-3/TRBV12-4 | . | CASSALTHEQYF | TGTGCCAGCAGTGCCCTCACCCACGAGCAGTACTTC
TRBJ1-3 | many | TRBV12-3/TRBV12-4 | TRBD1 | CASSWTGDTIYF | TGTGCCAGCAGTTGGACAGGGGACACCATATATTTT
TRBJ2-5 | few | TRBV7-7 | TRBD2 | CASSPTGGLGFQETQYF | TGTGCCAGCAGCCCAACGGGGGGGCTGGGTTTCCAAGAGACCCAGTACTTC
TRBJ2-7 | few | TRBV5-1 | TRBD2 | CASSFGTSGSGGWYEQYF | TGCGCCAGCAGCTTCGGGACTAGCGGGAGTGGGGGGTGGTACGAGCAGTACTTC
TRBJ1-5 | . | TRBV7-8 | . | CASRSGGIGQPQHF | TGTGCCAGCCGTAGCGGGGGAATCGGGCAGCCCCAGCATTTT
TRBJ1-5 | few | TRBV2 | TRBD1 | CASSERDSRFYSNQPQHF | TGTGCCAGCAGTGAAAGGGACAGCAGGTTTTATAGCAATCAGCCCCAGCATTTT
TRBJ2-7 | few | TRBV29-1 | . | CSVEGGGHEQYF | TGCAGCGTTGAAGGGGGGGGCCACGAGCAGTACTTC
TRBJ2-5 | . | TRBV5-4 | . | CASSPRGDLIQETQYF | TGTGCCAGCAGCCCCCGCGGGGACCTAATCCAAGAGACCCAGTACTTC
TRBJ1-5 | many | TRBV4-1 | . | CASSQEEGDQPQHF | TGCGCCAGCAGCCAAGAGGAGGGGGATCAGCCCCAGCATTTT
TRBJ2-3 | many | TRBV7-2 | TRBD2 | CASSLDWVAGPTDTQYF | TGTGCCAGCAGCTTAGATTGGGTAGCGGGGCCGACAGATACGCAGTATTTT
TRBJ2-7 | few | TRBV20-1 | . | CSARGGTFYEQYF | TGCAGTGCTAGAGGGGGGACTTTCTACGAGCAGTACTTC
TRBJ2-7 | many | TRBV30 | TRBD2 | CALEPSGVSYEQYF | TGTGCCTTGGAGCCTAGCGGGGTTTCCTACGAGCAGTACTTC
TRBJ2-7 | few | TRBV7-2 | . | CASSPPPGVSSYEQYF | TGTGCCAGCAGCCCCCCCCCGGGAGTGAGCTCCTACGAGCAGTACTTC
TRBJ2-3 | few | TRBV12-3/TRBV12-4 | TRBD1 | CASIPALGDRDADTQYF | TGTGCCAGCATCCCAGCCTTGGGGGACAGGGACGCAGATACGCAGTATTTT
TRBJ1-2 | . | TRBV29-1 | . | CSVAPPRVFDYGYTF | TGCAGCGTTGCCCCACCCAGGGTTTTCGACTATGGCTACACCTTC
TRBJ1-1 | . | TRBV3-1 | . | CASSQDLGEGTNTEAFF | TGTGCCAGCAGCCAAGATCTTGGGGAGGGGACGAACACTGAAGCTTTCTTT
TRBJ2-3 | many | TRBV20-1 | TRBD2 | CSARGALAGSTDTQYF | TGCAGTGCTAGAGGGGCCCTAGCGGGTAGCACAGATACGCAGTATTTT
TRBJ2-7 | many | TRBV7-9 | . | CASSIGQGTYEQYF | TGTGCCAGCAGTATTGGGCAAGGGACCTACGAGCAGTACTTC
TRBJ2-7 | . | TRBV27 | TRBD2 | CASHRLAYEQYF | TGTGCCAGCCACCGACTAGCGTACGAGCAGTACTTC
TRBJ1-2 | . | TRBV19 | . | CASSVRTANGGYAF | TGTGCCAGTAGCGTTCGGACGGCCAATGGCGGCTACGCCTTC
TRBJ1-3 | few | TRBV20-1 | . | CSARPVDLSGNTIYF | TGCAGTGCTAGACCGGTGGACCTCTCTGGAAACACCATATATTTT
TRBJ2-7 | . | TRBV6-2/TRBV6-3 | . | CASRLFPGAWEGEQYF | TGTGCCAGCAGACTCTTCCCAGGGGCTTGGGAAGGCGAGCAGTACTTC
TRBJ2-1 | few | TRBV14 | . | CASSQRSAVEQFF | TGTGCCAGCAGCCAGCGGAGTGCGGTTGAGCAGTTCTTC
TRBJ2-1 | few | TRBV9 | TRBD2 | CASSVGVLAYPYNEQFF | TGTGCCAGCAGCGTAGGGGTACTAGCGTACCCCTACAATGAGCAGTTCTTC